Sequencing of this T cell receptor beta chain was carried out in a study of cytomegalovirus exposure and HLA in healthy donors. The overall study: There were a few hundred genotyped donors. Of these, 81% fell in the genetic ancestry cluster associated with self-reported Caucasian donors. Study-wide findings and caveats: The authors later found HLA-associated TCR beta chains more clonally expanded than equally common others. The study flagged fewer than 200 TCR beta chains as cytomegalovirus-associated. Sequencing depth roughly uniform across donors was assumed in presence/absence analyses.

Germline V gives CDR1 LGHNA, CDR2 YNFKEQ. The CDR3 is made up of 15 amino acids. V gave up 0 bases and J gave up 5 bases, with 13 bases separating them. PCR used 60 Vbeta primers and 13 Jbeta primers. Produced via immunoSEQ multiplex PCR; TCRdb's table is partial and in-frame only. Here the sample spans 110,000 to 150,000 clones, around 80% being singletons. About this clone itself: Its antigen is not identified.

This chain uses TRBV4-2 with TRBJ2-5, with D maybe TRBD1 (6 bases). This clonotype originated in a woman between 35 and 50 years old in good health and CMV-seronegative. Sequencing input: PBMCs. The CDR3 sequence: CASSQDGQGRETQYF. The DNA for the CDR3 is TGTGCCAGCAGCCAAGATGGGCAGGGGCGGGAGACCCAGTACTTC.